This record covers a single T cell receptor beta chain. Its target is not known. This record belongs to a study of T cells in Graves' hyperthyroidism and ophthalmopathy. Study outcomes and limitations: Classification by a 13 V-J model distinguished ophthalmopathy from stable hyperthyroidism.

In patients aged 18 to 65, hyperthyroidism was newly diagnosed, with duration under 2 months. Together with thyroid ultrasound, orbital computed tomography, serum thyroxine and TRAb, clinical symptoms were used for diagnoses. Authors of the study amplified TCR beta CDR3 regions from RNA transcripts. First-round RT-PCR targeting the TCR CDR3 was performed with the HTBI primer set. MiXCR was run by TCRdb on the multiplex PCR reads, yielding one entry per CDR3 protein. The data show 200,000 to 250,000 distinct CDR3 sequences, with around 17% seen just once and around 47% held by the top ten. The CDR3 has 16 residues. Germline V gives CDR1 SGDLS, CDR2 YYNGEE. V was pared by 2 bases and J by 0 bases, with 2 bases of the junction left unmatched.

The TCR comes from a man aged 35 to 55 with Graves' hyperthyroidism. The J gene is TRBJ2-5, the V gene TRBV9; 12 bases line up with TRBD2. The material sequenced was blood. The CDR3 DNA is TGTGCCAGCAGCGTTCGGACTAGCGGGGACCAAGAGACCCAGTACTTC. This encodes CASSVRTSGDQETQYF.